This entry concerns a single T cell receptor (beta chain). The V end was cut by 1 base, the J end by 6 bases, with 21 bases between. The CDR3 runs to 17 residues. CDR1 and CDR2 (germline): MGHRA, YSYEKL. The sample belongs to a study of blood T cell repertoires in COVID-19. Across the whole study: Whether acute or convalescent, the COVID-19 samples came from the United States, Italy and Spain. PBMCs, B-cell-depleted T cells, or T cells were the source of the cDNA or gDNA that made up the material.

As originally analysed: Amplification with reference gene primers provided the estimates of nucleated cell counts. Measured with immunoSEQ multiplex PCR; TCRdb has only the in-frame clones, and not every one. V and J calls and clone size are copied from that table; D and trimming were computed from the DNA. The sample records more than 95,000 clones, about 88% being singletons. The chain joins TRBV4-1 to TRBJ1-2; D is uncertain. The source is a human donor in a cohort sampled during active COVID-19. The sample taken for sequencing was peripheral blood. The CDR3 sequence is CASSQVPKVGRLDGYTF. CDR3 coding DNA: TGCGCCAGCAGCCAAGTTCCGAAGGTCGGGAGATTGGATGGCTACACCTTC.